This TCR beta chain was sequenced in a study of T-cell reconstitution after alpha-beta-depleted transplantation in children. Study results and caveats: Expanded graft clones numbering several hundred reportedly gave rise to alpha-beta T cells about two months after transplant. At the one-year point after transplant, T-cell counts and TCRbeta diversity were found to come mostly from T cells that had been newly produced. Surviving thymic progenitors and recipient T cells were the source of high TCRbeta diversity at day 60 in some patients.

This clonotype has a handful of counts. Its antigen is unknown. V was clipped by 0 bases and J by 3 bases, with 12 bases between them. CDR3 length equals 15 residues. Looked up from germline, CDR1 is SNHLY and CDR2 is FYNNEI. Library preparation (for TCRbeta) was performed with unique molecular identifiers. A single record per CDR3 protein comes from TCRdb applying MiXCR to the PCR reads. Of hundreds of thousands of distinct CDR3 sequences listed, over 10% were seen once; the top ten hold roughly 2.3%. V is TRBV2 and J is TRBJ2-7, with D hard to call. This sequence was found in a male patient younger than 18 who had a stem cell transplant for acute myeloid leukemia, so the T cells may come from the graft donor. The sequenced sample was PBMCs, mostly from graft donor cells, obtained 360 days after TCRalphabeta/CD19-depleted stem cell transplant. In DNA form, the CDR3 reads TGTGCCAGCAGTGAAGCGGGTACGCAATTCTACGAGCAGTACTTC. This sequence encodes CASSEAGTQFYEQYF. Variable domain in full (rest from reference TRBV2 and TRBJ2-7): EPEVTQTPSHQVTQMGQEVILRCVPISNHLYFYWYRQILGQKVEFLVSFYNNEISEKSEIFDDQFSVERPDGSNFTLKIRSTKLEDSAMYFCASSEAGTQFYEQYFGPGTRLTVT.